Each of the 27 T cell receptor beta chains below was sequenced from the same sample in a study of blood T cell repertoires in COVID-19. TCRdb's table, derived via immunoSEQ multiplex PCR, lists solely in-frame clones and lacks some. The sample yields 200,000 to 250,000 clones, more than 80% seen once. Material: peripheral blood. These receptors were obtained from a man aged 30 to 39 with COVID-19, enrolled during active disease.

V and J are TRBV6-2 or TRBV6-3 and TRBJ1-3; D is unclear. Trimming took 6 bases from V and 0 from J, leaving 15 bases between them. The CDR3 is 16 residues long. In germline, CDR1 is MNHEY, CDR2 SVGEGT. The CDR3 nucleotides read TGTGCCAGCAGCCCTAGAATTCGACACTCTGGAAACACCATATATTTT. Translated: CASSPRIRHSGNTIYF.

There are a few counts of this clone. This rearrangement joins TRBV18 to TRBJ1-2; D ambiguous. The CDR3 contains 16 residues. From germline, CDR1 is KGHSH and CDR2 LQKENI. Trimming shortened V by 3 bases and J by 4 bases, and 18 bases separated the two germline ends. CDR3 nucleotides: TGTGCCAGCTCACCTCCCGGCTACAGTTCTGCCTATGGCTACACCTTC. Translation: CASSPPGYSSAYGYTF.

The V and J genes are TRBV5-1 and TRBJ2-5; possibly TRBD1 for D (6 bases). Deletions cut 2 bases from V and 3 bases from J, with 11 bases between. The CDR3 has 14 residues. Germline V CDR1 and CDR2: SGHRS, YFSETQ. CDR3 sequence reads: CASSLGGQKETQYF. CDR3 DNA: TGCGCCAGCAGCTTAGGTGGACAGAAAGAGACCCAGTACTTC.

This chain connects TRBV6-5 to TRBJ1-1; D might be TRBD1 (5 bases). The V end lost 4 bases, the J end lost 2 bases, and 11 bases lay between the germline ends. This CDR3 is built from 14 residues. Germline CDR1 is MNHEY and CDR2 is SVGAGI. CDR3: CASSLTAINTEAFF. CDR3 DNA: TGTGCCAGCAGTTTGACAGCGATCAACACTGAAGCTTTCTTT.

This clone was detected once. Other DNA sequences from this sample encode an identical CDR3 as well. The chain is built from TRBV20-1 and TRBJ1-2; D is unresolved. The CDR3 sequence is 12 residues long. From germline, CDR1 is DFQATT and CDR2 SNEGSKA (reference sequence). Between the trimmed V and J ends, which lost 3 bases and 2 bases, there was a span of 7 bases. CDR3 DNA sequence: TGCAGTGCTAGTTTACAGAACTATGGCTACACCTTC. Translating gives CSASLQNYGYTF.

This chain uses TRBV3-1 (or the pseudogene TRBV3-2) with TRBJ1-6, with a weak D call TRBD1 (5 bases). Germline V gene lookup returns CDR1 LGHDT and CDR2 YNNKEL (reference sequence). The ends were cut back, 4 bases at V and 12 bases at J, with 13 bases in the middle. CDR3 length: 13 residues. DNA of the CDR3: TGTGCCAGCAGCCCCCTAACGGGGGAACCCCTCCACTTT. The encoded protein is CASSPLTGEPLHF.

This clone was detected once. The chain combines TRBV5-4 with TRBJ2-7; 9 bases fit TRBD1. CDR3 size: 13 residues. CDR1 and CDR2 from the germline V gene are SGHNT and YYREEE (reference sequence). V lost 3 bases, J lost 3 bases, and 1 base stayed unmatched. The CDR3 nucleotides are TGTGCCAGCAGCTGGGGACAGGGCTACGAGCAGTACTTC. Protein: CASSWGQGYEQYF.

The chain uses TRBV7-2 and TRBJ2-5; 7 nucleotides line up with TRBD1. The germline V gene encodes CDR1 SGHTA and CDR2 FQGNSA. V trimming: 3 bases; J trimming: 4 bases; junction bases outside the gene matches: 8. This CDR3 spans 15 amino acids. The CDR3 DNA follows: TGTGCCAGCAGCTTCTTGGGACAGTCAACAGAGACCCAGTACTTC. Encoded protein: CASSFLGQSTETQYF. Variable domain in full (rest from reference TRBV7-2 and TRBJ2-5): GAGVSQSPSNKVTEKGKDVELRCDPISGHTALYWYRQSLGQGLEFLIYFQGNSAPDKSGLPSDRFSAERTGGSVSTLTIQRTQQEDSAVYLCASSFLGQSTETQYFGPGTRLLVL.

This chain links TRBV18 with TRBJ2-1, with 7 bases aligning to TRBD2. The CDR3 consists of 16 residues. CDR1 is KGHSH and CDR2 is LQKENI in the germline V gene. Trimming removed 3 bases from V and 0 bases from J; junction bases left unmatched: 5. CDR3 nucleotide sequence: TGTGCCAGCTCACCCTCTAGCGGAAGCTCCTACAATGAGCAGTTCTTC. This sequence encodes CASSPSSGSSYNEQFF.

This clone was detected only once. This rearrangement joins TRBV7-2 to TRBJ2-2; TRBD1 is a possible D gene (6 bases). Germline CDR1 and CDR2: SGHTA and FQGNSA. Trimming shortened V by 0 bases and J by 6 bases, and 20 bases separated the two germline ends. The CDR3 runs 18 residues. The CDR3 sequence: CASSLARRTGLRPGELFF. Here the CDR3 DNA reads TGTGCCAGCAGCTTAGCCCGTCGTACAGGGTTAAGGCCCGGGGAGCTGTTTTTT.

As DNA, the CDR3 is TGTGCCAGTAGTCTCAGCGGAGGTCTCGTAGAGCAGTACTTC. Protein product: CASSLSGGLVEQYF. The chain employs TRBV19 and TRBJ2-7; tentatively, D is TRBD2 (5 bases). Germline lookup yields CDR1 LNHDA and CDR2 SQIVND (reference sequence). With 5 bases removed from V and 7 bases from J, the gap between germline ends came to 18 bases. The CDR3 is 14 amino acids.

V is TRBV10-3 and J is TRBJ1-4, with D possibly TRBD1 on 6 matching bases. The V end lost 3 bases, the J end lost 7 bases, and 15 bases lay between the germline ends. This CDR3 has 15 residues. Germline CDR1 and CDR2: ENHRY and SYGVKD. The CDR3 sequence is CAISEGGVGSEKLFF. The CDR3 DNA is TGTGCCATCAGTGAAGGGGGAGTAGGGAGTGAAAAACTGTTTTTT.

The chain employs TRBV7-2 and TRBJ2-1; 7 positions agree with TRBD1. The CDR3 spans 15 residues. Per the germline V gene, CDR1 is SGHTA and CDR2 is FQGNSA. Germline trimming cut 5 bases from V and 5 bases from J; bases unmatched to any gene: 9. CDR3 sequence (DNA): TGTGCCAGCAGCCCTCAGACAGGGTTCCACAATGAGCAGTTCTTC. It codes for CASSPQTGFHNEQFF. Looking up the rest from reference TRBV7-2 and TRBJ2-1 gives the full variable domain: GAGVSQSPSNKVTEKGKDVELRCDPISGHTALYWYRQSLGQGLEFLIYFQGNSAPDKSGLPSDRFSAERTGGSVSTLTIQRTQQEDSAVYLCASSPQTGFHNEQFFGPGTRLTVL.

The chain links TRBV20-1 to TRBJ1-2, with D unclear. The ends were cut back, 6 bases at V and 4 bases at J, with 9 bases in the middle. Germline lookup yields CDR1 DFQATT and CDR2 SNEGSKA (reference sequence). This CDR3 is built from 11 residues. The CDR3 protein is CSAREIYGYTF. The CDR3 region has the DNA TGCAGTGCCCGAGAGATCTATGGCTACACCTTC.

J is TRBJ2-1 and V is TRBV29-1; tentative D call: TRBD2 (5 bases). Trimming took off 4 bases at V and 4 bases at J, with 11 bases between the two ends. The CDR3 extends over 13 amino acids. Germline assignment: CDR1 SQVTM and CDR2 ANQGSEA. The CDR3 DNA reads TGCAGCGTTGGAGGGCAGAAATACAATGAGCAGTTCTTC. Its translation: CSVGGQKYNEQFF.

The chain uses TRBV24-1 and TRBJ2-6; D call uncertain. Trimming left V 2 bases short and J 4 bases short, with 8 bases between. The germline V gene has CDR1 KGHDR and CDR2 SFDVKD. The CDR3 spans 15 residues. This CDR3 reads CATSDSPGGANVLTF. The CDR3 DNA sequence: TGTGCCACCAGTGATTCCCCAGGAGGGGCCAACGTCCTGACTTTC.

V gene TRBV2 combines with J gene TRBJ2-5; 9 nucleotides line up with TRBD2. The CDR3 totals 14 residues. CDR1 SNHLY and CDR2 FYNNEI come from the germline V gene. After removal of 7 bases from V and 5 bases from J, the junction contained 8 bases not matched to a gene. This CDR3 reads CASTDGLAQETQYF. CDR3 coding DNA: TGTGCCAGCACCGATGGACTAGCGCAGGAGACCCAGTACTTC. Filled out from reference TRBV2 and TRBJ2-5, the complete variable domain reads EPEVTQTPSHQVTQMGQEVILRCVPISNHLYFYWYRQILGQKVEFLVSFYNNEISEKSEIFDDQFSVERPDGSNFTLKIRSTKLEDSAMYFCASTDGLAQETQYFGPGTRLLVL.

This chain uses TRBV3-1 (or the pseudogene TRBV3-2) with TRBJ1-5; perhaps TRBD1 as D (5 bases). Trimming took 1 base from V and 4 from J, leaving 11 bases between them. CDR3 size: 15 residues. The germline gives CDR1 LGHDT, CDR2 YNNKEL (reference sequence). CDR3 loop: CASSQAYQGNQPQHF. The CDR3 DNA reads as TGTGCCAGCAGCCAAGCGTACCAGGGAAATCAGCCCCAGCATTTT.

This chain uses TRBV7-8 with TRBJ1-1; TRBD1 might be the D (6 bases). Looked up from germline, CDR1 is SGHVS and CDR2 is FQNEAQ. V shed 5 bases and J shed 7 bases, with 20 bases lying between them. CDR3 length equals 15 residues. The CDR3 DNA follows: TGTGCCAGCAGCACAGGACAGACCAGGGTCGTTGAAGCTTTCTTT. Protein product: CASSTGQTRVVEAFF.

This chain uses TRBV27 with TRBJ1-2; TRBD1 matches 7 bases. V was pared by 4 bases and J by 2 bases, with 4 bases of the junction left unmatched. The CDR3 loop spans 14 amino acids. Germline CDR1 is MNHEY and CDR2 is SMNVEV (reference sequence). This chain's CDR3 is CASSSGGQNYGYTF. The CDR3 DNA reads TGTGCCAGCAGTTCAGGGGGGCAAAACTATGGCTACACCTTC.

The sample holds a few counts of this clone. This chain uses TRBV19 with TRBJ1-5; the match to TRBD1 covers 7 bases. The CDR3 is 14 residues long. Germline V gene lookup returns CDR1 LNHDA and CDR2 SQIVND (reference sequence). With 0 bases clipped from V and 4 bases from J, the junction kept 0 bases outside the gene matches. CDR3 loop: CASSIDRGNQPQHF. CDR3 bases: TGTGCCAGTAGTATAGACAGGGGGAATCAGCCCCAGCATTTT.

This CDR3 reads CASSLKEDNEQFF. DNA of the CDR3: TGTGCCAGCAGCTTAAAGGAGGACAATGAGCAGTTCTTC. V usage is TRBV7-3 and J usage is TRBJ2-1; TRBD2 might be the D (5 bases). The CDR3 sequence is 13 residues long. Germline loops: CDR1 SGHTA, CDR2 FQGTGA. V lost 1 base and J 5 bases, leaving 6 bases between the germline ends.

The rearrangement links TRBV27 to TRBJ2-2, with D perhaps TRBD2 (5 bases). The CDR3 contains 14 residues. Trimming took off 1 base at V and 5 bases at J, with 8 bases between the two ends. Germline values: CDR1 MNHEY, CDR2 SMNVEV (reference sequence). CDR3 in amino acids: CASSLFGETGELFF. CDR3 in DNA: TGTGCCAGCAGTTTATTCGGGGAGACCGGGGAGCTGTTTTTT.

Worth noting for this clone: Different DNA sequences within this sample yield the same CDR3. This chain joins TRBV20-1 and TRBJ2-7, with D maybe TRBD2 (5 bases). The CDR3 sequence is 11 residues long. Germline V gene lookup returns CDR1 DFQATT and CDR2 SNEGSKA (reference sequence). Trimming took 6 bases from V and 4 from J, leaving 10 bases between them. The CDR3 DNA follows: TGCAGTGCCAGTAGGGAGTACGAGCAGTACTTC. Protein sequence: CSASREYEQYF.

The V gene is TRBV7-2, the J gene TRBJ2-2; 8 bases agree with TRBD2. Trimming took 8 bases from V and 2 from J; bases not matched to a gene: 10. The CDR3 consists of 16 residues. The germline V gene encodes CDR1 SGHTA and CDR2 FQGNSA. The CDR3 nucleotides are TGTGCCAGCGCTTCTACTAGCGGAGGCAACACCGGGGAGCTGTTTTTT. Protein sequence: CASASTSGGNTGELFF.

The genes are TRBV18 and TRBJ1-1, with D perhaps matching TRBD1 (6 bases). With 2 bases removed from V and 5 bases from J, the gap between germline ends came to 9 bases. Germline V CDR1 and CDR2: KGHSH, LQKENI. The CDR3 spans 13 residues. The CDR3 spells CASSPTGITEAFF. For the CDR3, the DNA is TGTGCCAGCTCACCAACAGGGATTACTGAAGCTTTCTTT.

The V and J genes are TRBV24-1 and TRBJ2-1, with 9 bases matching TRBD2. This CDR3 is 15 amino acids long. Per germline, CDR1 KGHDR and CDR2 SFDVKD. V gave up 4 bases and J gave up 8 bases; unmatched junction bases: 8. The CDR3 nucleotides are TGTGCCACCAGTGACCCCCCGCGGGAGGGTGATGAGCAGTTCTTC. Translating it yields CATSDPPREGDEQFF.